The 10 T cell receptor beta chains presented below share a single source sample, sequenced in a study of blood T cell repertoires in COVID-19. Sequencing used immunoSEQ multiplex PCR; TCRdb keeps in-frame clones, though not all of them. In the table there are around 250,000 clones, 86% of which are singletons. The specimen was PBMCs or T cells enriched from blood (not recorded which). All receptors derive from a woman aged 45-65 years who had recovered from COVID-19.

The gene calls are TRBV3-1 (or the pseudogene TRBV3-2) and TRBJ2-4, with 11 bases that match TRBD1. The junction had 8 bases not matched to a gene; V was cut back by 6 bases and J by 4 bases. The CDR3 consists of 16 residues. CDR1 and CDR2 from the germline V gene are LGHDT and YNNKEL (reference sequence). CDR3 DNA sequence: TGTGCCAGCAGACCCGGGACAGGGGGACGAAAAAACATTCAGTACTTC. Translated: CASRPGTGGRKNIQYF.

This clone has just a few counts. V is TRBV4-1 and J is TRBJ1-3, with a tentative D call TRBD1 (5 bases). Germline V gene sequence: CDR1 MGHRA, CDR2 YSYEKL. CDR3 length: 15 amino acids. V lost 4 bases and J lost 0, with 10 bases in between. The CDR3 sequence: CASSRDRTSGNTIYF. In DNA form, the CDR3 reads TGCGCCAGCAGCCGAGACAGAACCTCTGGAAACACCATATATTTT.

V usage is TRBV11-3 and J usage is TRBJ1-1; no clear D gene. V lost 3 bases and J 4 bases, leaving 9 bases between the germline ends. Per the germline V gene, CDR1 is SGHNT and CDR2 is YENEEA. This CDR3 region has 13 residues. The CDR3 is CASSFMSTTEAFF. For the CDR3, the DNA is TGTGCCAGCAGCTTCATGAGTACCACTGAAGCTTTCTTT.

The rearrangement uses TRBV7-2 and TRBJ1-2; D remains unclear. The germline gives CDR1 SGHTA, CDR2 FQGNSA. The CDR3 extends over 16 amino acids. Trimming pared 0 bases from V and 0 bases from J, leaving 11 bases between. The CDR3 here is CASSLAQWEPNYGYTF. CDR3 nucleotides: TGTGCCAGCAGCTTAGCTCAGTGGGAGCCTAACTATGGCTACACCTTC.

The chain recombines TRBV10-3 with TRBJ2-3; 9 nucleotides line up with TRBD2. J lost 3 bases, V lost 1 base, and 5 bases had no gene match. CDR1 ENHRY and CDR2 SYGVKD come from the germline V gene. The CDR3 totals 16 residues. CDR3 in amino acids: CAISEYASGMTDTQYF. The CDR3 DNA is TGTGCCATCAGTGAGTATGCTAGCGGGATGACAGATACGCAGTATTTT.

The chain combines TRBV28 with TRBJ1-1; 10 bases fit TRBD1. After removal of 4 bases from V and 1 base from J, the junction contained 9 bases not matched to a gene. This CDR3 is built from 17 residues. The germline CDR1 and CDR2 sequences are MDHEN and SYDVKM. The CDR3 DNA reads TGTGCCAGCAGTTCACGAGGGACAGGGGCTAAGAACACTGAAGCTTTCTTT. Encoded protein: CASSSRGTGAKNTEAFF.

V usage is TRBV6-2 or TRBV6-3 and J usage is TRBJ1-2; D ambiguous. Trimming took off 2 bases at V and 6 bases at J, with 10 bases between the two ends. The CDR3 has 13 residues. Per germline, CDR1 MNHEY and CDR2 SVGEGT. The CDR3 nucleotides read TGTGCCAGCAGTTACCCTGAGCTTCATGGCTACACCTTC. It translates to CASSYPELHGYTF.

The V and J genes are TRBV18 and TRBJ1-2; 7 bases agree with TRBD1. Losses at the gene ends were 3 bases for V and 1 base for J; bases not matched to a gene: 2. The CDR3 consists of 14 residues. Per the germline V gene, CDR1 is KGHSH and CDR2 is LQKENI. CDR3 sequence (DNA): TGTGCCAGCTCACCCCGGGACAGTAACTATGGCTACACCTTC. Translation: CASSPRDSNYGYTF.

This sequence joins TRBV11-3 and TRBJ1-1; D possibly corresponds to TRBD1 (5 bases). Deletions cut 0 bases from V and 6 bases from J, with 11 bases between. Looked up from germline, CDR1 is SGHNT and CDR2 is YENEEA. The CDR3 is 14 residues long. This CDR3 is CASSLDSRGPEAFF. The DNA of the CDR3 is TGTGCCAGCAGCTTAGATTCAAGGGGCCCTGAAGCTTTCTTT.

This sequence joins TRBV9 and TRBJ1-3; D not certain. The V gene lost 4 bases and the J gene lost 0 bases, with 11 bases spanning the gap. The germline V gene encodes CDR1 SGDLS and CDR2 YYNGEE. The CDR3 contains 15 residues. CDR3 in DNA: TGTGCCAGCAGCTCCCCCCACAGCTCTGGAAACACCATATATTTT. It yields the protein CASSSPHSSGNTIYF.